This T cell receptor (beta chain) stems from a study of cytomegalovirus exposure and HLA in healthy donors. Primers: 60 Vbeta forward and 13 Jbeta reverse. Some clones are missing from TCRdb's copy, which holds only in-frame ones; the method was immunoSEQ multiplex PCR. The top ten clones hold about 10% of a sample with roughly 160,000 clones, roughly 82% of them seen once. Trimming cost V 3 bases and J 3 bases; bases outside gene matches: 10. This CDR3 contains 17 residues. In germline, CDR1 is LGHNA, CDR2 YSLEER. The clonotype originates from a man aged 45-65 years in good health and CMV-seropositive. The chain links TRBV4-3 to TRBJ2-2, with TRBD1 matching 7 bases. The sample taken for sequencing was PBMCs. The CDR3 here is CASSQIQGFADTGELFF. DNA for the CDR3: TGCGCCAGCAGCCAGATACAGGGGTTTGCGGACACCGGGGAGCTGTTTTTT.